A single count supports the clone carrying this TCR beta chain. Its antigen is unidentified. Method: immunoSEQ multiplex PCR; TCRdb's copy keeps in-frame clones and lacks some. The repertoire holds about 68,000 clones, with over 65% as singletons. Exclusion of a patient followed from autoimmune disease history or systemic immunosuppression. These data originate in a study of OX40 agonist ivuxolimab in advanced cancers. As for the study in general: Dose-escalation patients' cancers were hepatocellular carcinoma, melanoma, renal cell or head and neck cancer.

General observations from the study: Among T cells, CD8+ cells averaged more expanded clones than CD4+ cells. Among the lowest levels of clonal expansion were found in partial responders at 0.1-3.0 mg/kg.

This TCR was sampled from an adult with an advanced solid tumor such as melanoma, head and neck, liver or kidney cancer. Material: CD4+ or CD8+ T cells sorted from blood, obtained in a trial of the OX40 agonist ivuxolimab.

The CDR3 loop is CAISESETFSSYEQYF. CDR3 coding DNA: TGTGCCATCAGTGAGTCTGAGACGTTTAGCTCCTACGAGCAGTACTTC. The V and J genes are TRBV10-3 and TRBJ2-7, with D hard to call. The CDR3 length is 16 residues. Germline CDR1 reads ENHRY; CDR2 reads SYGVKD. V lost 0 bases, J lost 0 bases, and 12 bases lay in between.